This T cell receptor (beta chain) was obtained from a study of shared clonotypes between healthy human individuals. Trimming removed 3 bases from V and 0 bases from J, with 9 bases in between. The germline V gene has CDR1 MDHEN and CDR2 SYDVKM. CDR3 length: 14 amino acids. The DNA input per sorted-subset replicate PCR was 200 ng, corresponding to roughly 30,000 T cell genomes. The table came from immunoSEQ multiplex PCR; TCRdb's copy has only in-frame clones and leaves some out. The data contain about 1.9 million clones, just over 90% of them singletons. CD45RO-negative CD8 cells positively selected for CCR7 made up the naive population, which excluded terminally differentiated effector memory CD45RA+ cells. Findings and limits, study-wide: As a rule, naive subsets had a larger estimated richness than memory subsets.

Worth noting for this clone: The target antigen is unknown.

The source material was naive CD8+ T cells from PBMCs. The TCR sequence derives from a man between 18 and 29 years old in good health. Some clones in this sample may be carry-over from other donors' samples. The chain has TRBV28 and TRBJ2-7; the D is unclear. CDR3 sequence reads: CASSFGPSSYEQYF. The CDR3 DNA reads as TGTGCCAGCAGTTTCGGACCGAGCTCCTACGAGCAGTACTTC.